Included here is one TCR beta chain sequence, with context. This record comes from a study of blood T cell repertoires in COVID-19. The wider study: From the United States, Italy and Spain came samples of acute and convalescent COVID-19.

Clones were sequenced by immunoSEQ multiplex PCR, and TCRdb holds only the in-frame ones, with some missing. The table records about 140,000 clones, about 80% of them present only once. V lost 5 bases to trimming and J lost 3 bases; unmatched junction nucleotides: 6. There are 15 residues in the CDR3. Germline CDR1 reads MNHEY; CDR2 reads SVGEGT. Sequencing was performed on peripheral blood. This sequence joins TRBV6-2 or TRBV6-3 and TRBJ1-2, with 10 bases aligning to TRBD1. The source is a woman at least 80 years old in a cohort sampled during active or convalescent COVID-19. The DNA for the CDR3 is TGTGCCAGCAGTCCAGGCGGGACAGGGGACTATGGCTACACCTTC. This translates into CASSPGGTGDYGYTF.